Detailed here is one TCR beta chain. Its antigen is not yet known. No much larger clone exists at a distance of one base, and base qualities are not known. Library generation was performed with multiplex PCR. TRB libraries were generated by one-step amplicon PCR from approximately 99 ng genomic DNA using EuroClonality-NGS primers. TRB amplicons were sequenced on Illumina MiSeq instruments with 2 x 250 bp version 2 chemistry. The paper's data handling went like this. Primary TRB sequence analysis and V(D)J annotation were performed with IMGT/HighV-QUEST. Repertoire diversity and composition were evaluated with VDJtools after nonfunctional clones were removed and downsampling was applied for comparisons between samples. TCRdb reran the public reads through fastp at Q25 and MiXCR, keeping productive beta chains. Identical CDR3 proteins give one entry, which carries the most common genes and DNA. V and J calls and clone size were set by TCRdb, not the authors. The sample table contains around 240 distinct CDR3 sequences; only one count was recorded for more than 20% of them. The top ten constitute about 60% of the sample.

Genomic DNA for TCR repertoire analysis was isolated either from whole blood samples or from PBMCs. This entry is derived from a study of somatic reversion in DOCK8 deficiency (dated by TCRdb to the early 2020s). Some background on the complete study: T cell receptor beta repertoires were compared among DOCK8-deficient patients, DOCK8-revertant patients and healthy volunteers. The ways in which somatic reversion of pathogenic DOCK8 variants alters lymphocyte differentiation and function in DOCK8 deficiency were investigated. The DOCK8-deficient patients included in the study had been previously reported.

Broad study findings and their caveats: The methods did not specify, sample by sample, whether the source material for each sample was whole blood or PBMCs.

The germline V gene (reference sequence) provides CDR1 LNHDA and CDR2 SQIVND. From its cysteine to its phenylalanine, the CDR3 spans 16 amino acids. This entry keeps only the CDR3 DNA: 48 bases, framed from base 1. The trim is 5 bases for V and 0 bases for J, with a gap of 14 bases between the germline ends. Recombination linked TRBV19 to TRBJ1-5; the D segment could be TRBD1, given 5 matching bases. Sequencing was performed on peripheral blood. This TCR came from a human donor with DOCK8 deficiency. CDR3 protein: CASSAGGPYSNQPQHF. The DNA sequence reads TGTGCCAGTAGTGCCGGGGGTCCCTATAGCAATCAGCCCCAGCATTTT.